This T cell receptor (beta chain) was captured in a study of T cells in Graves' hyperthyroidism and ophthalmopathy. Authors of the study amplified TCR beta CDR3 regions from RNA transcripts. With the HTBI primer set, the TCR CDR3 went through a first round of RT-PCR. From the multiplex PCR reads, TCRdb called clonotypes with MiXCR, one entry per CDR3 protein. The sample includes some 300,000 distinct CDR3 sequences, about 15% of them seen just once. Each patient was aged 18 to 65 and had newly diagnosed hyperthyroidism of under 2 months' duration. V lost 3 bases and J lost 0, with 6 bases in between. Germline V CDR1 and CDR2: DFQATT, SNEGSKA (reference sequence). CDR3 size: 12 residues. This clonotype showed up many times.

The chain carries TRBV20-1 and TRBJ2-7; D gene unclear. The TCR originated in a man in his thirties or forties with Graves' hyperthyroidism. The specimen sequenced was blood. The CDR3 coding sequence is TGCAGTGCTAGGGCGAGCTCCTACGAGCAGTACTTC. It yields the protein CSARASSYEQYF.